This is a list of T cell receptor beta chains from one sample in a study of prognosis after radiotherapy for stage I lung cancer. TCRdb reprocessed the multiplex PCR reads via MiXCR and lists one record per CDR3 protein. The sample lists about 25,000 distinct CDR3 sequences, about 40% occurring once. This specimen was PBMCs, taken before or after stereotactic body radiation therapy (not recorded which). The receptors come from a donor over 45 with non-small cell lung cancer. CDR3s include the opening cysteine and the closing phenylalanine or tryptophan. Fields, in order: clone size, V gene, J gene, D gene, CDR3 DNA, CDR3 protein. D genes are given only for firm matches. Clone size is given for some rows only: seen once, a few or many times, or a class if the clone is expanded.

>many|TRBV19|TRBJ2-3|.
TGTGCCAGTAGTATAGTAACCGGGAATACGCAGTATTTT
CASSIVTGNTQYF
>once|TRBV12-3/TRBV12-4|TRBJ2-5|.
TGTGCCAGCAGTCCCACGACAGAGTGGTCGGAGACCCAGTACTTC
CASSPTTEWSETQYF
>many|TRBV6-1|TRBJ2-4|TRBD1
TGTGCCAGCAGGAGGGACAGGGATGCCAAAAACATTCAGTACTTC
CASRRDRDAKNIQYF
>few|TRBV6-2/TRBV6-3|TRBJ2-3|TRBD1
TGTGCCAGCGAATCACTACGGGACAGAAATACGCAGTATTTT
CASESLRDRNTQYF
>.|TRBV6-1|TRBJ2-2|.
TGTGCCAGCAGTGAAAGGGCAGGGATTACCGGGGAGCTGTTTTTT
CASSERAGITGELFF
>many|TRBV20-1|TRBJ2-5|TRBD2
TGCAGTGCTAGAGTCGAGCGGGAGGGCCGAGAGACCCAGTACTTC
CSARVEREGRETQYF
>many|TRBV28|TRBJ2-1|.
TGTGCCAGCAATTTCGGATCTAATGAGCAGTTCTTC
CASNFGSNEQFF
>.|TRBV5-5|TRBJ2-2|.
TGTGCCAGCAGCCCATCACCGTTAGGGACCGGGGAGCTGTTTTTT
CASSPSPLGTGELFF
>.|TRBV10-2|TRBJ2-3|TRBD2
TGCGCCAGCAGTGGGGGACTACCCTACACAGATACGCAGTATTTT
CASSGGLPYTDTQYF
>.|TRBV6-1|TRBJ2-7|.
TGTGCCAACAGTCCCTCCGACCGGGTAGTCTACGAGCGGTACTTC
CANSPSDRVVYERYF